This T cell receptor beta chain appears in the sequencing data of a study of breast tumors, draining lymph nodes, adjacent tissues. Findings of the study overall: Tumor TCR diversity was below lymph nodes but above nontumor tissue. Tumor T cell lymph node origin was a supported hypothesis, not proven. Compared with basal-like, luminal-like tumors shared significantly more repertoire with nontumor tissue. Findings are consistent with lymph node origin and intratumoral expansion of most tumor T cells.

Germline V gene lookup returns CDR1 DFQATT and CDR2 SNEGSKA (reference sequence). This CDR3 comprises 17 residues. About this clonotype itself: What it binds is not known. The germline gene is not matched at one end of the junction; a read error may be the cause.

A single record per CDR3 protein comes from TCRdb applying MiXCR to the multiplex PCR reads. The sample has tens of thousands of distinct CDR3 sequences, approximately 22% seen once. This TCR derives from a female donor with breast cancer. Some clones in this sample may be carry-over from other donors' samples. Material for sequencing was breast tumor tissue. The V gene is TRBV20-1, the J gene TRBJ2-3; 9 bases are shared with TRBD2. As DNA, the CDR3 is TGCAGCGCTAGAGGTGGAATGGCGGGGGGGCTCACAGATACGCAGTATTTT. This codes for CSARGGMAGGLTDTQYF.